This entry lists 20 T cell receptor beta chains sequenced from one sample in a study of blood T cells in healthy people across ages. Through a sample-barcoded 5' primer and a J-beta primer mix, a second PCR was run for about 6 to 12 cycles. TCRdb analysed the 5' RACE reads with MiXCR anew, one entry per CDR3 protein. The sample has about 1,000,000 distinct CDR3 sequences; around 43% are singletons. Source material: blood. The receptors stem from a woman in her sixties or seventies in good health.

V gene TRBV11-3 combines with J gene TRBJ2-3; D possibly uses TRBD1 or TRBD2 (5 bases each). The CDR3 is 14 residues long. The V end lost 1 base, the J end lost 12 bases, and 17 bases lay between the germline ends. Germline V gives CDR1 SGHNT, CDR2 YENEEA. The CDR3 coding sequence is TGTGCCAGCAGCTTAGGGGAGCAGGGTGGCCCTCAGTATTTT. Translated, it gives CASSLGEQGGPQYF.

The V call is TRBV6-1, the J call TRBJ2-6; 7 bases are a match to TRBD2. Trimming took 6 bases from V and 0 from J; bases not matched to a gene: 11. This CDR3 spans 18 amino acids. The V gene's germline CDR1 is MNHNS and CDR2 SASEGT. The CDR3 coding sequence is TGTGCCAGCAGCCCCGGGGGGACTGAGAACTCTGGGGCCAACGTCCTGACTTTC. This sequence encodes CASSPGGTENSGANVLTF.

V gene TRBV7-9 combines with J gene TRBJ2-7, with 8 bases identical to TRBD2. The CDR3 has 15 residues. The ends lost 8 bases at V and 3 bases at J; junction bases unmatched: 12. Germline V gene sequence: CDR1 SEHNR, CDR2 FQNEAQ (reference sequence). CDR3 coding DNA: TGTGCCAGCGGGCCTAGCGGGTCGGGCGACTACGAGCAGTACTTC. It specifies CASGPSGSGDYEQYF.

With respect to this clonotype: Given a much more abundant clone one base away, this may be a read error. J is TRBJ2-7 and V is TRBV7-2; D might be TRBD1 or TRBD2, each matching 5 bases. The CDR3 runs 15 residues. Per germline, CDR1 SGHTA and CDR2 FQGNSA. As DNA, the CDR3 is TGTGCCAGCGGCTTAGAATGGGGGAGCTCCTACGAGCAGTACTTC. Residues: CASGLEWGSSYEQYF.

This clonotype was counted a few times. This chain uses TRBV6-2 or TRBV6-3 with TRBJ2-1, with D tentatively TRBD1 (7 bases). The CDR3 length is 14 residues. Trimming shortened V by 7 bases and J by 6 bases, and 16 bases separated the two germline ends. The V gene's germline CDR1 is MNHEY and CDR2 SVGEGT. The CDR3 bases are TGTGCCAGCAACCTCAGGGGGGTAGGCAATGAGCAGTTCTTC. Encoded protein: CASNLRGVGNEQFF.

The CDR3 nucleotides read TGCAGTGCCCAAGGCGGTGCAGATACGCAGTATTTT. Its translation is CSAQGGADTQYF. V gene TRBV20-1 combines with J gene TRBJ2-3; D remains unclear. V gave up 6 bases and J gave up 4 bases, with 11 bases separating them. Germline V lookup: CDR1 DFQATT, CDR2 SNEGSKA (reference sequence). This CDR3 has 12 residues.

J is TRBJ2-1 and V is TRBV6-5; D possibly corresponds to TRBD2 (5 bases). The CDR3 spans 14 residues. The V end lost 10 bases, the J end lost 6 bases, and 19 bases lay between the germline ends. CDR1 is MNHEY, CDR2 SVGAGI, per germline. Here the CDR3 DNA reads TGTGCCACCGTCCCACGGGGTTTAGGCAATGAGCAGTTCTTC. Protein sequence: CATVPRGLGNEQFF.

The chain carries TRBV20-1 and TRBJ2-7, with TRBD2 identical over 7 bases. CDR1 and CDR2 (germline): DFQATT, SNEGSKA (reference sequence). This CDR3 spans 14 amino acids. Written as DNA, the CDR3 is TGCAGCGGAACTGGGCTAGCGGCCTCCTACGAGCAGTACTTC. It translates to CSGTGLAASYEQYF.

This clonotype was counted only a few times. Compared with germline, one end of the junction differs, possibly owing to a read error. The chain employs TRBV29-1 and TRBJ2-5, with D perhaps TRBD2 (6 bases). CDR3 size: 14 residues. CDR1 is SQVTM, CDR2 ANQGSEA, per germline. In DNA form, the CDR3 reads TGCAGCGTTGAAGGCGGAGGGTCCCAAGAGACCCAGTATTTC. Translated: CSVEGGGSQETQYF.

This clonotype was observed a few times. The chain joins TRBV11-1 to TRBJ1-5, with 10 bases identical to TRBD1. There are 13 residues in the CDR3. Losses at the gene ends were 3 bases for V and 9 bases for J; bases not matched to a gene: 2. CDR1 is SGHAT, CDR2 FQDESV, per germline (reference sequence). CDR3 protein: CASSLDRGAPQHF. The CDR3 DNA reads TGTGCCAGCAGCTTGGACAGGGGGGCGCCCCAGCATTTT.

This clonotype was counted only a few times. This sequence joins TRBV12-3 or TRBV12-4 and TRBJ2-7; 7 bases are a match to TRBD2. V dropped 2 bases and J dropped 1; count of bases not matched to a gene: 2. The CDR3 length is 14 residues. The CDR3 DNA is TGTGCCAGCAGTTTAAGCGGGATGTCCTACGAGCAGTACTTC. This gives the protein CASSLSGMSYEQYF.

The chain recombines TRBV28 with TRBJ1-6, with D perhaps TRBD1 (5 bases). CDR3 length: 15 residues. Germline assignment: CDR1 MDHEN and CDR2 SYDVKM. V was pared by 8 bases and J by 6 bases, with 17 bases between. Here the CDR3 reads CASQGRDLINSPLHF. The CDR3, as DNA: TGTGCCAGCCAAGGCCGGGACTTAATTAATTCACCCCTCCACTTT.

This clonotype appeared many times. The rearrangement joins TRBV10-3 to TRBJ2-7; D gene ambiguous. The CDR3 is 16 residues long. The V gene's germline CDR1 is ENHRY and CDR2 SYGVKD. V lost 5 bases and J 5 bases, leaving 22 bases between the germline ends. CDR3: CAISPAGISRSHEQYF. As DNA, the CDR3 is TGTGCCATCAGTCCAGCCGGAATCAGTCGATCCCACGAGCAGTACTTC.

The CDR3 sequence is CASSPGVLAGDYNEQFF. CDR3 nucleotides: TGTGCCAGCAGCCCTGGGGTGCTAGCGGGGGATTACAATGAGCAGTTCTTC. The chain is built from TRBV7-9 and TRBJ2-1; 10 nucleotides line up with TRBD2. The V segment lost 5 bases and the J segment 4 bases; nucleotides outside the gene matches: 11. CDR1 is SEHNR, CDR2 FQNEAQ, per germline (reference sequence). CDR3 length: 17 residues.

This clonotype was counted a few times. The chain couples TRBV5-1 to TRBJ2-7, with TRBD1 matching 7 bases. The CDR3 has 15 amino acids. V lost 4 bases and J lost 2; bases outside the gene matches: 9. Germline-derived CDR1 and CDR2 are SGHRS and YFSETQ. CDR3 sequence (DNA): TGCGCCAGCAGCCCCGAGGCGACAGGGACCTACGAGCAGTACTTC. Its translation: CASSPEATGTYEQYF.

This clonotype was counted between two and nine times. The V gene is TRBV6-5, the J gene TRBJ1-2; D remains unclear. From germline, CDR1 is MNHEY and CDR2 SVGAGI. There are 15 residues in the CDR3. V shed 6 bases and J shed 0 bases, with 14 bases lying between them. The DNA for the CDR3 is TGTGCCAGCAGATCCGGGAGATTACCTAACTATGGCTACACCTTC. As protein: CASRSGRLPNYGYTF.

This clonotype was counted between two and nine times. The chain carries TRBV4-1 and TRBJ2-7, with D possibly being TRBD1 or TRBD2 (5 bases each). Germline CDR1 reads MGHRA; CDR2 reads YSYEKL. Between the trimmed V and J ends, which lost 2 bases and 0 bases, there was a span of 17 bases. The CDR3 has 17 residues. In DNA form, the CDR3 reads TGCGCCAGCAGCCAATCCCACGGGGCCTTTCACTCCTACGAGCAGTACTTC. Amino acid sequence: CASSQSHGAFHSYEQYF.

This clonotype came up a few times. This chain links TRBV12-3 or TRBV12-4 with TRBJ2-2, with 9 bases aligning to TRBD1. Trimming cost V 6 bases and J 7 bases; bases outside gene matches: 6. The CDR3 has 14 residues. The CDR3 spells CASSSGQGGGELFF. Here the CDR3 DNA reads TGTGCCAGCAGCTCGGGACAGGGAGGCGGGGAGCTGTTTTTT.

The V and J genes are TRBV28 and TRBJ2-3; no definite D call. Germline V lookup: CDR1 MDHEN, CDR2 SYDVKM. V was cut by 2 bases and J by 4 bases, with 7 bases left in between. This CDR3 has 13 residues. The CDR3 region has the DNA TGTGCCAGCAGTTTAAACGGCGCAGATACGCAGTATTTT. Its translation is CASSLNGADTQYF.

This clonotype has only a few counts. This chain uses TRBV7-6 with TRBJ2-4; the match to TRBD2 covers 14 bases. The J call may be faulty, since TRBJ2-5 better matches the DNA end. Germline V gene lookup returns CDR1 SGHVS and CDR2 FNYEAQ. The CDR3 is 16 amino acids. CDR3 coding DNA: TGTGCCAGCAGCTTAGCCGGGACTAGCGGGGGCAAGACCCAGTACTTC. Its translation is CASSLAGTSGGKTQYF.